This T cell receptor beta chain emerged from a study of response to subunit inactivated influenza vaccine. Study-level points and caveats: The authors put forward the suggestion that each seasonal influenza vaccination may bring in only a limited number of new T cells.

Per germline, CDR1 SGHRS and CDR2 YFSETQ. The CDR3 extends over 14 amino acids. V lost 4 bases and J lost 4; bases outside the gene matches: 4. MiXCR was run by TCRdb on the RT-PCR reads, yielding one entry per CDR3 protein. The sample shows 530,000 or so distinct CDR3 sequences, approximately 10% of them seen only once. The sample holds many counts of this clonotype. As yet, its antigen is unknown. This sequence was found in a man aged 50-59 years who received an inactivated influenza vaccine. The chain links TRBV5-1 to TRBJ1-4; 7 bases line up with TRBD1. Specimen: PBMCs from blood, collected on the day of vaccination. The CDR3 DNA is TGCGCCAGCAGCCTCGGGACAGATAATGAAAAACTGTTTTTT. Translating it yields CASSLGTDNEKLFF.